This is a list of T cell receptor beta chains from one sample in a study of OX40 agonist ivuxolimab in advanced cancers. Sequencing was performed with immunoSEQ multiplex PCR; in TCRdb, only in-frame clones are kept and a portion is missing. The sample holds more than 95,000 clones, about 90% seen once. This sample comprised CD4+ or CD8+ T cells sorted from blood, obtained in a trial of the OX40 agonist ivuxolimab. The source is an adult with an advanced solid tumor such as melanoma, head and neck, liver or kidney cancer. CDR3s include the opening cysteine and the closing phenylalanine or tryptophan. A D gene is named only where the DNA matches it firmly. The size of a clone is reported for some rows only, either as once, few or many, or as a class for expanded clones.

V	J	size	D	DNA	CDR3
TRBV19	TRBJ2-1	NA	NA	TGTGCCAGTAGTATCGACAGGATCAATGAGCAGTTCTTC	CASSIDRINEQFF
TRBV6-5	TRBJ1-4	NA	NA	TGTGCCAGCAGTCGCGAGGGGGGCGACGAAAAACTGTTTTTT	CASSREGGDEKLFF
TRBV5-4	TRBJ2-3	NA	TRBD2	TGTGCCAGCAGCTCCGGGACTAGCGCTGATACGCAGTATTTT	CASSSGTSADTQYF
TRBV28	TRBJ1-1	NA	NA	TGTGCCAGCGGTACGCCCTTAGGAGTTGACACTGAAGCTTTCTTT	CASGTPLGVDTEAFF
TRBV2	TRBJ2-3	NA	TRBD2	TGTGCCAGCAGTGAAGGCAGCAGCGGGGGGACAGATACGCAGTATTTT	CASSEGSSGGTDTQYF
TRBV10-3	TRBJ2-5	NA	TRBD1	TGTGCCATCAGTGACACCGGGACAGGGGGGAAGTACTTC	CAISDTGTGGKYF
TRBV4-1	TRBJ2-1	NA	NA	TGCGCCAGCAGCCAAGTTCTGGGTGGCGGGGCCGGGGATGAGCAGTTCTTC	CASSQVLGGGAGDEQFF
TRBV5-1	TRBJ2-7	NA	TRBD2	TGCGCCAGCAGCAAGACTAGCGGGGACTACGAGCAGTACTTC	CASSKTSGDYEQYF
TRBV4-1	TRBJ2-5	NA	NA	TGCGCCAGCAGCCAAGTCAGAGGCGGACAAGAGACCCAGTACTTC	CASSQVRGGQETQYF
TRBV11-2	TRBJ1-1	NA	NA	TGTGCCAGCAGCCGACGTCAGACAGGTTGGGCTTTCTTT	CASSRRQTGWAFF
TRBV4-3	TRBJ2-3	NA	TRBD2	TGCGCCAGCAGCCAAGGGGCGGGGGGCCCGGATACGCAGTATTTT	CASSQGAGGPDTQYF
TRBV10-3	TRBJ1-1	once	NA	TGTGCCATCAGAAACGGACTCGAGGGCACGGGGGAAGCTTTCTTT	CAIRNGLEGTGEAFF
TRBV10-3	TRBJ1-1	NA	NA	TGTGCCATCAGTGAGGAAGTAGGAGCTTTCTTT	CAISEEVGAFF
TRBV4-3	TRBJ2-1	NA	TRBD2	TGCGCCAGCAGCCAAGATTCGGGGGGGTACAATGAGCAGTTCTTC	CASSQDSGGYNEQFF
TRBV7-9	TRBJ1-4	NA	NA	TGTGCCAGCAGCTCATCGGGGAGATTTGAAAAACTGTTTTTT	CASSSSGRFEKLFF
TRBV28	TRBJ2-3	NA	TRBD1	TGTGCCAGCAGTACAGGACAGGGGCCAGATACGCAGTATTTT	CASSTGQGPDTQYF
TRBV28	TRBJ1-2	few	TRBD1	TGTGCCAGCAGGAAGGGACAGGGGTATGGCTACACCTTC	CASRKGQGYGYTF
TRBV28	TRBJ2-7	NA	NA	TGTGCCAGCGGCCCTACCTACGAGCAGTACTTC	CASGPTYEQYF
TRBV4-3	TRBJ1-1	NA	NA	TGCGCCAGCAGCCTTCAATGGGCCCGGGAAGCTTTCTTT	CASSLQWAREAFF
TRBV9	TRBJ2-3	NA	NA	TGTGCCAGCAGCGTAGACTCCGCCGGGTCCCCAGATACGCAGTATTTT	CASSVDSAGSPDTQYF
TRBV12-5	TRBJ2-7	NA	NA	TGTGCTAGTGGTTGGTCGTGGAGCGAGCAGTACTTC	CASGWSWSEQYF
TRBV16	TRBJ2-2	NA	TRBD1	TGTGCCAGCGAACCACAGGGGGCGAGTTCCGGGGAGCTGTTTTTT	CASEPQGASSGELFF
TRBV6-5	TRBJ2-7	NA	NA	TGTGCCAGCAGTCGGGACAGTGGGGGGGAGCAGTACTTC	CASSRDSGGEQYF
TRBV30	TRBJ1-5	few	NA	TGTGCCTGGAGTGTTAGGGAAAACCAGCCCCAGCATTTT	CAWSVRENQPQHF
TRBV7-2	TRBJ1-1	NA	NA	TGTGCCAGCAGTATGTACACTGAAGCTTTCTTT	CASSMYTEAFF
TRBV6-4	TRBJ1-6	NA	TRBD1	TGTGCCAGCAGTGACTCTTCAGGGGGCTTTTCACCCCTCCACTTT	CASSDSSGGFSPLHF
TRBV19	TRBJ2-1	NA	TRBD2	TGTGCCAGTAGTCACCGGGGACTAGCGGGGGGAAGGCGAAATGAGCAGTTCTTC	CASSHRGLAGGRRNEQFF
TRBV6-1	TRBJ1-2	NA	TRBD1	TGTGCCAGCAGTGAGGCGCAACAGGGGGCCGAGGGCTACACCTTC	CASSEAQQGAEGYTF
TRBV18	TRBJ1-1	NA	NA	TGTGCCAGCTCACCACCGGGCAGGGGGAACACTGAAGCTTTCTTT	CASSPPGRGNTEAFF
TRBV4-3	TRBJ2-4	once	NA	TGCGCCAGCAGCCAAGAAATTCGGAAGGTGCCCCTAGCCAAAAACATTCAGTACTTC	CASSQEIRKVPLAKNIQYF
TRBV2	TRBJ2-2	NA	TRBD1	TGTGCCAGCACTTGGACAGGGTTAAACACCGGGGAGCTGTTTTTT	CASTWTGLNTGELFF
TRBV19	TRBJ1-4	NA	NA	TGTGCCAGTTGCCAGACTAATGAAAAACTGTTTTTT	CASCQTNEKLFF
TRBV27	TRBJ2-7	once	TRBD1	TGTGCCAGCAGTTTGCAGGGACAGGGGGCGACCCACGAGCAGTACTTC	CASSLQGQGATHEQYF
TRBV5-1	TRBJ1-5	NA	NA	TGCGCCAGCAGCACCGGGACGGGCAATCAGCCCCAGCATTTT	CASSTGTGNQPQHF
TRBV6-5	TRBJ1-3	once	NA	TGTGCCAGCAGTTACTCGAGGCCCAGCTCTGGAAACACCATATATTTT	CASSYSRPSSGNTIYF
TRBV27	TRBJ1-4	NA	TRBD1	TGTGCCAGCAGTTTATACAGGGGAACTAATGAAAAACTGTTTTTT	CASSLYRGTNEKLFF
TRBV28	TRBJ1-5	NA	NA	TGTGCCAGCAGGTCTTCGGGGTACAATCAGCCCCAGCATTTT	CASRSSGYNQPQHF
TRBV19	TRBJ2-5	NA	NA	TGTGCCAGTAGTACGGGGGATCGTGAGACCCAGTACTTC	CASSTGDRETQYF
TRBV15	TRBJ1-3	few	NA	TGTGCCACCAGCTCGGCGGGGGTAAGTGGAAACACCATATATTTT	CATSSAGVSGNTIYF